A selection of T cell receptor beta chains follows, all from one sample in a study of Ad26.COV2.S vaccination and SARS-CoV-2 variants. Repertoires were generated with immunoSEQ multiplex PCR, while TCRdb's copy carries only in-frame clones and drops some. Here the sample spans about 350,000 clones, under 95% being singletons. The sample in question was peripheral blood, obtained after recovery from COVID-19. Source of these receptors: a human donor who had recovered from COVID-19. Each CDR3 is given with its conserved first and last residue. D genes are given only for firm matches. Not all rows give a size; the values are once, few, many and, for expanded clones, a class.

D	size	V	J	DNA	CDR3
.	.	TRBV5-6	TRBJ2-2	TGTGCCAGCCAGCTTGGGTTCCCCGGGGAGCTGTTTTTT	CASQLGFPGELFF
.	.	TRBV21-1	TRBJ2-5	TGTGCCAGCAGCAAAGCGGGACAGGGAAAAGAGACCCAGTACTTC	CASSKAGQGKETQYF
.	.	TRBV7-9	TRBJ1-2	TGTGCCAGCAGCTTAGTGACAGGCTATGGCTACACCTTC	CASSLVTGYGYTF
TRBD1	once	TRBV13	TRBJ2-7	TGTGCCAGCAGCTATAGACAGGGACCTTCTCTCGAGCAGTACTTC	CASSYRQGPSLEQYF
.	once	TRBV13	TRBJ1-2	TGTGCCAGCAGCTTAGGAACAGACCCCTATGGCTACACCTTC	CASSLGTDPYGYTF
TRBD1	.	TRBV29-1	TRBJ1-1	TGCAGCGTTGAGGGGAGGGGGACAGGGGCAAGGAACACTGAAGCTTTCTTT	CSVEGRGTGARNTEAFF
.	.	TRBV7-2	TRBJ1-1	TGTGCCAGCAGCTTAGAGAGGAACACTGAAGCTTTCTTT	CASSLERNTEAFF
.	.	TRBV20-1	TRBJ1-2	TGCAGGACGGCAGGATATGGCTACACCTTC	CRTAGYGYTF
.	.	TRBV10-3	TRBJ2-6	TGTGCCATCAGTGACCCTGGCCGAATGGGGGCCAACGTCCTGACTTTC	CAISDPGRMGANVLTF
.	.	TRBV4-3	TRBJ1-2	TGCGCCAGCAGCCAAGTAGGGACGGATGGCTACACCTTC	CASSQVGTDGYTF
.	.	TRBV6-5	TRBJ2-1	TGTGCCAGCAGTTCCCATTTAGGTGAGCAGTTCTTC	CASSSHLGEQFF
.	.	TRBV19	TRBJ1-3	TGTGCCAGTAGCCCAGGCCAGTGGGCTGGAAACACCATATATTTT	CASSPGQWAGNTIYF
.	.	TRBV5-6	TRBJ1-2	TGTGCCAGCAGCTTGGCAGGCAGAGCTAACTATGGCTACACCTTC	CASSLAGRANYGYTF
.	.	TRBV18	TRBJ1-5	TGTGCCAGCTCACCGGGTTCGACAGAATATCAGCCCCAGCATTTT	CASSPGSTEYQPQHF
.	.	TRBV2	TRBJ1-2	TGTGCCAGCAGTGGAAGATATGGCTACACCTTC	CASSGRYGYTF
.	.	TRBV6-1	TRBJ1-5	TGTGCCAGCAGTGAAGGATGGAGGACCAATCAGCCCCAGCATTTT	CASSEGWRTNQPQHF
.	.	TRBV27	TRBJ1-1	TGTGCCAGCAGTTTAGAAGGGGACACTGAAGCTTTCTTT	CASSLEGDTEAFF
TRBD2	.	TRBV9	TRBJ2-2	TGTGCCAGCAGCGTAGGAGGGCGAGCGGGGGGCCCCGCCGGGGAGCTGTTTTTT	CASSVGGRAGGPAGELFF
.	.	TRBV18	TRBJ1-1	TGTGCCAGCTCACCACCCAGTGAACAGCCTTTGTCAGCTTTCTTT	CASSPPSEQPLSAFF
.	.	TRBV12-3/TRBV12-4	TRBJ1-2	TGTGCCAGCGGAGAGCCAGGGAGGTATGGCTACACCTTC	CASGEPGRYGYTF
TRBD1	.	TRBV3-1/TRBV3-2	TRBJ2-7	TGTGCCAGCAGCTCTGGGACAGGGGGCGGCTACGAGCAGTACTTC	CASSSGTGGGYEQYF
.	.	TRBV2	TRBJ1-4	TGTGCCAGCAGTCCTAGACTCGCAACTAATGAAAAACTGTTTTTT	CASSPRLATNEKLFF
.	.	TRBV12-3/TRBV12-4	TRBJ2-7	TGTGCCAGCAGTTTAGGCGGGCCCGGTAGGCAGTACTTC	CASSLGGPGRQYF
TRBD1	.	TRBV24-1	TRBJ2-2	TGTGCCACCAGTGAATCGGGACAGGTGAACACCGGGGAGCTGTTTTTT	CATSESGQVNTGELFF
.	.	TRBV19	TRBJ2-6	TGTGCCAGTAGTAATGTGGTCTCTGGGGCCAACGTCCTGACTTTC	CASSNVVSGANVLTF
.	.	TRBV19	TRBJ1-1	TGTGCCAGTAGTGGGGGCCCTTTCTTCACTGAAGCTTTCTTT	CASSGGPFFTEAFF
.	.	TRBV15	TRBJ1-5	TGTGCCACCAGCAGAGGACTGGTCAATCAGCCCCAGCATTTT	CATSRGLVNQPQHF
.	.	TRBV5-4	TRBJ1-1	TGTGCCAGCAGCTTTACAGCGAACACTGAAGCTTTCTTT	CASSFTANTEAFF
.	.	TRBV2	TRBJ1-5	TGTGCCAGCAGTTCCGACAGCCATCAGCCCCAGCATTTT	CASSSDSHQPQHF
.	.	TRBV7-6	TRBJ2-1	TGTGCCAGCAGCTTATCGGTCTGGTCAGTAATTATCCACAATGAGCAGTTCTTC	CASSLSVWSVIIHNEQFF
.	.	TRBV7-9	TRBJ1-1	TGTGCCAGCAGCCTCGCCGACGGTCCCACTGAAGCTTTCTTT	CASSLADGPTEAFF
.	.	TRBV6-5	TRBJ2-7	TGTGCCAGCAGCGAGGGCGCGGTTCCCGGAGAGCAGTACTTC	CASSEGAVPGEQYF
.	.	TRBV7-9	TRBJ1-4	TGTGCCAGCAGCTCGAACAGGGAAGCAACTAATGAAAAACTGTTTTTT	CASSSNREATNEKLFF
.	.	TRBV2	TRBJ1-5	TGTGCCAGCAGTGAAGGGTCAATGAGCAATCAGCCCCAGCATTTT	CASSEGSMSNQPQHF
.	.	TRBV27	TRBJ2-3	TGTGCCAGCAGCCCCAATGGCCGAACGCAGTATTTT	CASSPNGRTQYF
TRBD1	.	TRBV25-1	TRBJ1-1	TGTGCCAGCAGTAAAGACAGGGGGATCGACACTGAAGCTTTCTTT	CASSKDRGIDTEAFF
.	.	TRBV19	TRBJ1-2	TGTGCCAGTACCCCGACGGGTGACAGGAAGGAGTACACCTTC	CASTPTGDRKEYTF
.	.	TRBV9	TRBJ2-1	TGTGCCAGCAGCCCCCCCCGGGGTCGCTCCTACAATGAGCAGTTCTTC	CASSPPRGRSYNEQFF
.	.	TRBV12-5	TRBJ1-1	TGTGCTAGTGGTTTGTACACTGAAGCTTTCTTT	CASGLYTEAFF
.	once	TRBV29-1	TRBJ2-1	TGCAGCGTTGAACGCGGCAGGGAACTTGAGCAGTTCTTC	CSVERGRELEQFF
.	.	TRBV7-3	TRBJ1-1	TGTGCCAGCAGCTTAGATTATGGGAACACTGAAGCTTTCTTT	CASSLDYGNTEAFF
TRBD2	.	TRBV25-1	TRBJ2-3	TGTGCCAGCCCCTTAATTTCTAGCGGTAGCACAGATACGCAGTATTTT	CASPLISSGSTDTQYF